This T cell receptor beta chain was profiled in a study of blood T cells in healthy people across ages. Study as a whole: Through template switching, about one barcoded beta molecule was captured per two T cells, as measured in model experiments.

The second PCR ran roughly 6 to 11 cycles with a sample-barcoded 5' primer and J-beta primers. TCRdb reprocessed the 5' RACE reads with MiXCR, giving one entry per CDR3 protein. Here the sample spans hundreds of thousands of distinct CDR3 sequences, approximately 25% being singletons. Germline CDR1 reads MDHEN; CDR2 reads SYDVKM. The CDR3 spans 15 residues. Trimming left V 4 bases short and J 2 bases short, with 12 bases between. This sample also appeared in a second study, on T cells of mothers and their children.

The sequenced sample consisted of blood. V usage is TRBV28 and J usage is TRBJ2-1, with TRBD1 as a possible D gene (6 bases). The TCR sequence derives from a boy under 18 in good health. CDR3 residues: CASSYYRATYNEQFF. The CDR3 DNA sequence: TGTGCCAGCAGTTATTACAGGGCTACCTACAATGAGCAGTTCTTC.